The 25 T cell receptor beta chains in this list originate from one sample, sequenced in a study of T cells after posttransplantation cyclophosphamide. Clones were sequenced by immunoSEQ multiplex PCR, and TCRdb holds only the in-frame ones, with some missing. The table lists some 8,500 clones, 85% of them singletons, with roughly 24% in the top ten. Busulfan-fludarabine conditioning, marrow transplant, and cyclophosphamide on days +3 and +4 were administered. The sample was PBMCs, taken after allogeneic stem cell transplant with posttransplant cyclophosphamide. These receptors all come from a female patient between 40 and 50 years old who received an allogeneic stem cell transplant from an unrelated donor, was CMV-positive, and had no GVHD. Some T cells may be transferred from the graft donor.

The chain has TRBV5-1 and TRBJ2-1, with 7 bases identical to TRBD2. V lost 4 bases, J lost 4 bases, and 8 bases stayed unmatched. Germline CDR1 reads SGHRS; CDR2 reads YFSETQ. The CDR3 extends over 15 amino acids. The CDR3 spells CASSPASGRYNEQFF. The CDR3 nucleotides are TGCGCCAGCAGCCCCGCTAGCGGACGGTACAATGAGCAGTTCTTC.

The gene calls are TRBV10-3 and TRBJ2-7, with 9 bases identical to TRBD1. V trimming: 2 bases; J trimming: 2 bases; junction bases outside the gene matches: 7. CDR3 size: 16 residues. Germline V CDR1 and CDR2: ENHRY, SYGVKD. CDR3 sequence reads: CAISEPQGAGPYEQYF. DNA of the CDR3: TGTGCCATCAGTGAGCCACAGGGGGCTGGCCCCTACGAGCAGTACTTC.

The chain joins TRBV19 to TRBJ1-6; 7 bases are shared with TRBD1. This CDR3 has 14 residues. Germline-derived CDR1 and CDR2 are LNHDA and SQIVND (reference sequence). Germline trimming cut 5 bases from V and 6 bases from J; bases unmatched to any gene: 4. The CDR3 loop reads CASSFGTVNSPLHF. The CDR3 region has the DNA TGTGCCAGTAGTTTCGGGACAGTTAATTCACCCCTCCACTTT.

Here the CDR3 reads CASSSPRDSRDTQYF. The CDR3 region has the DNA TGTGCCAGCAGTTCCCCCCGGGACTCACGGGATACGCAGTATTTT. The chain couples TRBV27 to TRBJ2-3, with D possibly TRBD2 on 6 matching bases. This CDR3 spans 15 amino acids. V was pared by 4 bases and J by 6 bases, with 17 bases between. Looked up from germline, CDR1 is MNHEY and CDR2 is SMNVEV (reference sequence).

This rearrangement joins TRBV29-1 to TRBJ1-1, with TRBD1 as a possible D gene (6 bases). Germline V gene lookup returns CDR1 SQVTM and CDR2 ANQGSEA. V was cut by 4 bases and J by 7 bases, with 22 bases left in between. This CDR3 is 15 amino acids long. The CDR3 nucleotides are TGCAGCGTTGTACTAAGGGGGGGTGGTTCTAGTGAAGCTTTCTTT. Its protein is CSVVLRGGGSSEAFF. The variable domain in full, with the rest retrieved from reference TRBV29-1 and TRBJ1-1, is SAVISQKPSRDICQRGTSLTIQCQVDSQVTMMFWYRQQPGQSLTLIATANQGSEATYESGFVIDKFPISRPNLTFSTLTVSNMSPEDSSIYLCSVVLRGGGSSEAFFGQGTRLTVV.

V is TRBV25-1 and J is TRBJ1-1, with D possibly matching TRBD1 (6 bases). The V end lost 7 bases, the J end lost 6 bases, and 12 bases lay between the germline ends. CDR3 length: 12 residues. Germline CDR1 MGHDK, CDR2 SYGVNS. DNA for the CDR3: TGTGCCAGCACAGGGGTTATGGCTGAAGCTTTCTTT. Translating it yields CASTGVMAEAFF.

This clone has a single count. CDR3 loop: CASSRGGFTDTQYF. The CDR3 nucleotides read TGTGCCAGCAGCCGCGGGGGTTTCACAGATACGCAGTATTTT. The chain combines TRBV7-6 with TRBJ2-3; 7 bases map to TRBD2. The germline CDR1 and CDR2 sequences are SGHVS and FNYEAQ. V gave up 5 bases and J gave up 2 bases; unmatched junction bases: 4. There are 14 residues in the CDR3.

This chain connects TRBV11-3 to TRBJ1-4, with a weak D call TRBD1 (6 bases). The V gene's germline CDR1 is SGHNT and CDR2 YENEEA. The germline V and J ends were trimmed by 2 bases and 0 bases, with 13 bases remaining between them. The CDR3 has 17 residues. The DNA of the CDR3 is TGTGCCAGCAGCTTATACAGGGAAGCTGCAACTAATGAAAAACTGTTTTTT. The encoded protein is CASSLYREAATNEKLFF.

The V gene is TRBV4-3, the J gene TRBJ1-6; D remains unclear. V shed 5 bases and J shed 10 bases, with 21 bases lying between them. Germline lookup yields CDR1 LGHNA and CDR2 YSLEER. This CDR3 has 16 amino acids. This chain's CDR3 is CASSSLFPTLLSPLHF. CDR3 bases: TGCGCCAGCAGCAGCCTTTTCCCCACCCTATTGTCACCCCTCCACTTT.

The chain joins TRBV13 to TRBJ2-3; 12 nucleotides line up with TRBD2. J gave up 13 bases and V 6 bases, and 8 bases lay outside the gene matches. CDR3 length: 13 residues. Per the germline V gene, CDR1 is PRHDT and CDR2 is FYEKMQ (reference sequence). The CDR3 sequence is CASSRASGGAEYF. For the CDR3, the DNA is TGTGCCAGCAGTAGGGCTAGCGGGGGGGCGGAGTATTTT. Complete variable domain (other parts from reference TRBV13 and TRBJ2-3): AAGVIQSPRHLIKEKRETATLKCYPIPRHDTVYWYQQGPGQDPQFLISFYEKMQSDKGSIPDRFSAQQFSDYHSELNMSSLELGDSALYFCASSRASGGAEYFGPGTRLTVL.

The chain combines TRBV7-2 with TRBJ2-6; 8 bases agree with TRBD1. The CDR3 totals 16 residues. The V gene end was trimmed by 0 bases and the J gene end by 3 bases; junction bases not matched to a gene: 1. Germline CDR1 SGHTA, CDR2 FQGNSA. The CDR3 protein is CASSLARGLGANVLTF. The CDR3 nucleotides are TGTGCCAGCAGCTTAGCCAGGGGGCTTGGGGCCAACGTCCTGACTTTC.

V usage is TRBV9 and J usage is TRBJ1-6; 7 bases agree with TRBD1. Germline V gene lookup returns CDR1 SGDLS and CDR2 YYNGEE. The CDR3 covers 15 residues. V lost 2 bases and J lost 7; bases outside the gene matches: 6. The CDR3 region is CASSVTDRPNSPLHF. For the CDR3, the DNA is TGTGCCAGCAGCGTGACGGACAGGCCAAATTCACCCCTCCACTTT.

V and J are TRBV7-2 and TRBJ2-7; 10 positions agree with TRBD2. The CDR3 is 16 residues long. The germline CDR1 and CDR2 sequences are SGHTA and FQGNSA. The junction had 3 bases not matched to a gene; V was cut back by 1 base and J by 0 bases. In nucleotides, the CDR3 is TGTGCCAGCAGCTTAGTAGCGGGGGGTACCTCCTACGAGCAGTACTTC. Its protein product is CASSLVAGGTSYEQYF. Filled out from reference TRBV7-2 and TRBJ2-7, the complete variable domain reads GAGVSQSPSNKVTEKGKDVELRCDPISGHTALYWYRQSLGQGLEFLIYFQGNSAPDKSGLPSDRFSAERTGGSVSTLTIQRTQQEDSAVYLCASSLVAGGTSYEQYFGPGTRLTVT.

This chain links TRBV5-8 with TRBJ1-5, with D uncertain. CDR3 size: 14 residues. The germline V gene encodes CDR1 SGHTS and CDR2 YDEGEE. V was trimmed by 1 base and J by 0 bases, leaving 5 bases between them. The CDR3 nucleotides are TGTGCCAGCAGCTTGCCGGTTAGCAATCAGCCCCAGCATTTT. The encoded protein is CASSLPVSNQPQHF.

The chain joins TRBV6-5 to TRBJ2-7; TRBD1 matches at 11 bases. Germline lookup yields CDR1 MNHEY and CDR2 SVGAGI. V shed 6 bases, J shed 4 bases, and the junction held 5 bases outside the gene matches. The CDR3 is 14 amino acids. This CDR3 is CASRRGTGGYEQYF. Written as DNA, the CDR3 is TGTGCCAGCAGACGCGGGACAGGGGGATACGAGCAGTACTTC.

The CDR3 loop reads CASSLGSGPYGYTF. DNA for the CDR3: TGTGCCAGCAGCTTAGGTTCAGGCCCCTATGGCTACACCTTC. The V call is TRBV7-2, the J call TRBJ1-2; no clear D. The CDR3 is 14 residues long. From germline, CDR1 is SGHTA and CDR2 FQGNSA. The germline V and J ends were trimmed by 1 base and 4 bases, with 10 bases remaining between them. Complete variable domain (other parts from reference TRBV7-2 and TRBJ1-2): GAGVSQSPSNKVTEKGKDVELRCDPISGHTALYWYRQSLGQGLEFLIYFQGNSAPDKSGLPSDRFSAERTGGSVSTLTIQRTQQEDSAVYLCASSLGSGPYGYTFGSGTRLTVV.

The V and J genes are TRBV19 and TRBJ2-7; a weak D match, TRBD2 (7 bases). Germline V gene data show CDR1 as LNHDA and CDR2 as SQIVND (reference sequence). The CDR3 is 12 residues long. Trimming left V 6 bases short and J 6 bases short, with 12 bases between. The CDR3, as DNA: TGTGCCAGTAGGGGGGGGGCAGGCGAGCAGTACTTC. It encodes CASRGGAGEQYF.

In the case of this clone: This probably arose from a read error, given a far larger clone one base away. J is TRBJ2-7 and V is TRBV5-1, with D possibly being TRBD1 (6 bases). CDR1 and CDR2 from the germline V gene are SGHRS and YFSETQ. This CDR3 region has 17 residues. Trimming took off 0 bases at V and 1 base at J, with 17 bases between the two ends. In DNA form, the CDR3 reads TGCGCCAGCAGCTTGGGGGTAGCAGGGGTAGTGTCCTACGAGCAGTACTTC. Protein product: CASSLGVAGVVSYEQYF.

CDR3 residues: CASSFPLAGGGTQYF. In DNA form, the CDR3 reads TGTGCCAGCAGCTTCCCTCTAGCGGGGGGCGGGACCCAGTACTTC. V and J are TRBV11-2 and TRBJ2-5; 11 nucleotides align to TRBD2. V lost 3 bases and J lost 7; bases outside the gene matches: 7. Germline V lookup: CDR1 SGHAT, CDR2 FQNNGV. This CDR3 comprises 15 residues.

J is TRBJ1-2 and V is TRBV27, with D perhaps matching TRBD1 (6 bases). V lost 4 bases to trimming and J lost 7 bases, with 16 bases between them. The CDR3 contains 14 residues. Per the germline V gene, CDR1 is MNHEY and CDR2 is SMNVEV (reference sequence). CDR3 nucleotide sequence: TGTGCCAGCAGTTCGCGGGGGGGCGGGTTTGGCTACACCTTC. It specifies CASSSRGGGFGYTF.

V gene TRBV5-4 combines with J gene TRBJ1-2; 9 nucleotides agree with TRBD1. CDR3 length: 13 amino acids. Germline V gene data show CDR1 as SGHNT and CDR2 as YYREEE (reference sequence). V was clipped by 4 bases and J by 8 bases; unmatched bases: 6. Written as DNA, the CDR3 is TGTGCCAGCAGCCGGACAGGGGAAGGCGGCTACACCTTC. Its translation: CASSRTGEGGYTF.

This chain uses TRBV6-1 with TRBJ2-7; 7 bases fit TRBD2. The CDR3 extends over 16 amino acids. The germline V gene has CDR1 MNHNS and CDR2 SASEGT. The V and J ends lost 3 bases and 1 base, in that order; junction bases with no gene match: 9. CDR3 residues: CASSDSARGVSYEQYF. CDR3 nucleotide sequence: TGTGCCAGCAGTGATTCCGCCCGGGGGGTGTCCTACGAGCAGTACTTC.

This chain uses TRBV11-3 with TRBJ2-7; D is possibly TRBD2 (6 bases). Trimming removed 0 bases at V and 6 bases at J, with 12 bases between. The germline gives CDR1 SGHNT, CDR2 YENEEA. The CDR3 is made up of 14 amino acids. The CDR3 reads CASSLEAGTREQYF. CDR3 DNA sequence: TGTGCCAGCAGCTTAGAGGCAGGGACTCGCGAGCAGTACTTC.

The chain carries TRBV11-3 and TRBJ1-3; TRBD1 matches 8 bases. This CDR3 region has 15 residues. J gave up 3 bases and V 6 bases, and 7 bases lay outside the gene matches. Germline CDR1 SGHNT, CDR2 YENEEA. This CDR3 is CASSLQGAGGNTIYF. The CDR3 coding sequence is TGTGCCAGCAGTCTCCAGGGGGCAGGTGGAAACACCATATATTTT.

V gene TRBV7-2 combines with J gene TRBJ2-7; 7 nucleotides align to TRBD1. Germline V lookup: CDR1 SGHTA, CDR2 FQGNSA. The junction had 4 bases not matched to a gene; V was cut back by 2 bases and J by 0 bases. This CDR3 is 15 amino acids long. The CDR3 protein is CASSLIGGSSYEQYF. In nucleotides, the CDR3 is TGTGCCAGCAGCTTAATAGGGGGCAGCTCCTACGAGCAGTACTTC.